This is a list of T cell receptor beta chains from one sample in a study of long-term antiretroviral therapy in people with HIV. TCRdb keeps only in-frame clones here, not all; method: immunoSEQ multiplex PCR. The data hold approximately 34,000 clones, with around 86% observed a single time. The starting material was unsorted PBMCs, obtained 1 year after starting antiretroviral therapy. Receptor source: a man aged 18 to 30 with HIV. The CDR3 runs from the conserved cysteine through the conserved F or W. The D gene is left open where the match is weak. The size entry is marked missing in some rows and otherwise reads once, few, many or a size class.

j_call: TRBJ1-4; v_call: TRBV10-3; cdr3_length: 15; clone_size: .; d_call: .; cdr3_aa: CAISDSTLGDEKLFF; cdr3_nt: TGTGCCATCAGTGACTCGACACTTGGAGATGAAAAACTGTTTTTT
j_call: TRBJ1-2; v_call: TRBV6-6; cdr3_length: 14; clone_size: .; d_call: TRBD1; cdr3_aa: CASSPAGQGYGYTF; cdr3_nt: TGTGCCAGCAGTCCAGCCGGACAGGGCTATGGCTACACCTTC
j_call: TRBJ2-7; v_call: TRBV4-1; cdr3_length: 15; clone_size: .; d_call: .; cdr3_aa: CASSQVEGSSYEQYF; cdr3_nt: TGCGCCAGCAGCCAAGTTGAGGGGAGCTCCTACGAGCAGTACTTC
j_call: TRBJ1-2; v_call: TRBV11-2; cdr3_length: 15; clone_size: once; d_call: .; cdr3_aa: CASSLDPEPGLGYTF; cdr3_nt: TGTGCCAGCAGCTTAGATCCGGAACCGGGGCTCGGCTACACCTTC
j_call: TRBJ1-1; v_call: TRBV7-2; cdr3_length: 15; clone_size: .; d_call: TRBD1; cdr3_aa: CASSLDGQGLTEAFF; cdr3_nt: TGTGCCAGCAGCTTAGATGGACAGGGACTCACTGAAGCTTTCTTT
j_call: TRBJ1-1; v_call: TRBV28; cdr3_length: 12; clone_size: .; d_call: .; cdr3_aa: CATRTGNTEAFF; cdr3_nt: TGTGCCACCCGAACCGGGAACACTGAAGCTTTCTTT
j_call: TRBJ2-7; v_call: TRBV7-2; cdr3_length: 13; clone_size: .; d_call: .; cdr3_aa: CASSLWGNYEQYF; cdr3_nt: TGTGCCAGCAGCTTATGGGGGAACTACGAGCAGTACTTC
j_call: TRBJ2-7; v_call: TRBV4-1; cdr3_length: 13; clone_size: .; d_call: .; cdr3_aa: CASSRTGSYEQYF; cdr3_nt: TGCGCCAGCAGCCGAACAGGTTCCTACGAGCAGTACTTC
j_call: TRBJ2-7; v_call: TRBV5-1; cdr3_length: 15; clone_size: .; d_call: .; cdr3_aa: CASSPGQKDPHEQYF; cdr3_nt: TGCGCCAGCAGCCCCGGACAGAAAGACCCTCACGAGCAGTACTTC
j_call: TRBJ1-1; v_call: TRBV6-5; cdr3_length: 14; clone_size: .; d_call: .; cdr3_aa: CASSYRRGGTEAFF; cdr3_nt: TGTGCCAGCAGTTACCGACGTGGGGGCACTGAAGCTTTCTTT
j_call: TRBJ1-2; v_call: TRBV12-2; cdr3_length: 17; clone_size: .; d_call: .; cdr3_aa: CASRLAGSPRQEQGYTF; cdr3_nt: TGTGCAAGTCGCTTAGCCGGAAGTCCTAGACAGGAACAGGGCTACACCTTC
j_call: TRBJ1-4; v_call: TRBV27; cdr3_length: 16; clone_size: .; d_call: .; cdr3_aa: CASTKDGATTNEKLFF; cdr3_nt: TGTGCCAGCACGAAAGATGGGGCGACAACTAATGAAAAACTGTTTTTT
j_call: TRBJ1-1; v_call: TRBV7-9; cdr3_length: 15; clone_size: .; d_call: .; cdr3_aa: CASSTKTGSDTEAFF; cdr3_nt: TGTGCCAGCAGCACGAAAACAGGGTCGGACACTGAAGCTTTCTTT
j_call: TRBJ2-3; v_call: TRBV6-4; cdr3_length: 13; clone_size: .; d_call: .; cdr3_aa: CASSDSGADTQYF; cdr3_nt: TGTGCCAGCAGTGACTCAGGGGCAGATACGCAGTATTTT
j_call: TRBJ2-7; v_call: TRBV5-1; cdr3_length: 18; clone_size: .; d_call: TRBD1; cdr3_aa: CASSLRSLQGALTYEQYF; cdr3_nt: TGCGCCAGCAGCTTAAGATCCCTACAGGGGGCTCTAACCTACGAGCAGTACTTC
j_call: TRBJ2-1; v_call: TRBV28; cdr3_length: 18; clone_size: .; d_call: TRBD2; cdr3_aa: CASSPRTSGSMLYNEQFF; cdr3_nt: TGTGCCAGCAGTCCGAGGACTAGCGGCTCGATGCTATACAATGAGCAGTTCTTC
j_call: TRBJ1-5; v_call: TRBV6-6; cdr3_length: 16; clone_size: few; d_call: .; cdr3_aa: CASYLDHRTSNQPQHF; cdr3_nt: TGTGCCAGTTACCTCGACCACAGGACAAGCAATCAGCCCCAGCATTTT
j_call: TRBJ2-1; v_call: TRBV19; cdr3_length: 14; clone_size: .; d_call: .; cdr3_aa: CASTPAQLYNEQFF; cdr3_nt: TGTGCCAGTACCCCCGCGCAGCTTTACAATGAGCAGTTCTTC
j_call: TRBJ2-7; v_call: TRBV19; cdr3_length: 11; clone_size: .; d_call: TRBD2; cdr3_aa: CASSIGREQYF; cdr3_nt: TGTGCCAGTAGTATCGGGAGGGAGCAGTACTTC
j_call: TRBJ1-1; v_call: TRBV4-1; cdr3_length: 14; clone_size: .; d_call: .; cdr3_aa: CASSQGGGNTEAFF; cdr3_nt: TGCGCCAGCAGCCAGGGAGGAGGGAACACTGAAGCTTTCTTT
j_call: TRBJ2-7; v_call: TRBV7-9; cdr3_length: 15; clone_size: .; d_call: TRBD2; cdr3_aa: CASSLGASGYYEQYF; cdr3_nt: TGTGCCAGCAGCTTAGGAGCTAGCGGCTACTACGAGCAGTACTTC
j_call: TRBJ2-5; v_call: TRBV5-1; cdr3_length: 13; clone_size: .; d_call: .; cdr3_aa: CASSSQGGKTQYF; cdr3_nt: TGCGCCAGCAGCTCACAGGGGGGGAAGACCCAGTACTTC
j_call: TRBJ2-5; v_call: TRBV29-1; cdr3_length: 15; clone_size: .; d_call: TRBD1; cdr3_aa: CSVEVGTDIQETQYF; cdr3_nt: TGCAGCGTTGAAGTAGGGACAGACATCCAAGAGACCCAGTACTTC
j_call: TRBJ2-7; v_call: TRBV7-9; cdr3_length: 13; clone_size: few; d_call: .; cdr3_aa: CASSPDTAYEQYF; cdr3_nt: TGTGCCAGCAGCCCCGACACAGCCTACGAGCAGTACTTC
j_call: TRBJ2-1; v_call: TRBV6-1; cdr3_length: 12; clone_size: .; d_call: .; cdr3_aa: CASSEWESEQFF; cdr3_nt: TGTGCCAGCAGTGAATGGGAGAGTGAGCAGTTCTTC
j_call: TRBJ2-2; v_call: TRBV11-2; cdr3_length: 15; clone_size: .; d_call: .; cdr3_aa: CASSPVGTNTGELFF; cdr3_nt: TGTGCCAGCAGCCCGGTGGGAACGAACACCGGGGAGCTGTTTTTT
j_call: TRBJ2-2; v_call: TRBV9; cdr3_length: 17; clone_size: few; d_call: TRBD1; cdr3_aa: CASSVARTGGNTGELFF; cdr3_nt: TGTGCCAGCAGCGTAGCCCGGACAGGGGGAAACACCGGGGAGCTGTTTTTT
j_call: TRBJ1-5; v_call: TRBV6-6; cdr3_length: 16; clone_size: .; d_call: TRBD1; cdr3_aa: CATVRDRVYSNQPQHF; cdr3_nt: TGTGCCACGGTCCGGGACAGGGTTTATAGCAATCAGCCCCAGCATTTT
j_call: TRBJ1-1; v_call: TRBV11-2; cdr3_length: 14; clone_size: .; d_call: .; cdr3_aa: CASSLAGRSFEAFF; cdr3_nt: TGTGCCAGCAGCTTAGCAGGCAGGAGTTTTGAAGCTTTCTTT
j_call: TRBJ2-3; v_call: TRBV7-9; cdr3_length: 14; clone_size: once; d_call: TRBD2; cdr3_aa: CASSWTSPGDTQYF; cdr3_nt: TGTGCCAGCAGCTGGACTAGTCCGGGAGATACGCAGTATTTT
j_call: TRBJ2-1; v_call: TRBV6-5; cdr3_length: 14; clone_size: .; d_call: .; cdr3_aa: CASSHPGTRNEQFF; cdr3_nt: TGTGCCAGCAGTCACCCCGGGACCCGGAATGAGCAGTTCTTC
j_call: TRBJ1-1; v_call: TRBV18; cdr3_length: 15; clone_size: .; d_call: TRBD1; cdr3_aa: CASSPPGQANTEAFF; cdr3_nt: TGTGCCAGCTCACCACCGGGACAGGCGAACACTGAAGCTTTCTTT
j_call: TRBJ2-7; v_call: TRBV5-1; cdr3_length: 14; clone_size: .; d_call: .; cdr3_aa: CASSFRVRGDEQYF; cdr3_nt: TGCGCCAGCAGCTTTCGGGTCCGGGGAGACGAGCAGTACTTC